These 26 T cell receptor beta chains were sequenced from one sample in a study of T cell responses to AZD1222 COVID-19 vaccine (dated by TCRdb to the early 2020s). Taken with the paper, the label for time point translates to: about 28 days (+/-7) after the second vaccine dose. Libraries came from the immunoSEQ multiplex PCR assay. TCRdb's version of the immuneACCESS table is confined to in-frame rearrangements and falls short of the full clone set. An unresolved V gene accounts for under half of the shortfall where checked; the remainder is of unknown origin. In this sample the table shows 150,000 to 200,000 clones, 85% to 90% of which occur a single time. The ten most abundant clones make up 4.3% of the sample. The sequenced sample was peripheral blood, obtained 28 days after the second AZD1222 dose. These receptors were collected from an adult who received the AZD1222 COVID-19 vaccine.

The chain uses TRBV7-8 and TRBJ1-1, with D unresolved. Germline-derived CDR1 and CDR2 are SGHVS and FQNEAQ. V lost 6 bases, J lost 11 bases, and 19 bases lay in between. This CDR3 contains 13 residues. The CDR3 region is CASSSGSWPDAFF. DNA for the CDR3: TGTGCCAGCAGTTCCGGAAGTTGGCCCGACGCTTTCTTT.

This sequence joins TRBV7-2 and TRBJ1-2, with 7 bases fitting TRBD1. The V gene's germline CDR1 is SGHTA and CDR2 FQGNSA. The length of the CDR3 is 16 residues. Losses at the gene ends were 1 base for V and 4 bases for J; bases not matched to a gene: 9. CDR3 in amino acids: CASSLVAGTASYGYTF. CDR3 DNA sequence: TGTGCCAGCAGCTTAGTCGCCGGGACAGCCTCCTATGGCTACACCTTC.

CDR3 protein: CAWSGRENYGYTF. CDR3 nucleotide sequence: TGTGCCTGGAGTGGGAGGGAAAACTATGGCTACACCTTC. The chain couples TRBV30 to TRBJ1-2; D ambiguous. Trimming stripped 1 base from V and 2 bases from J, with 8 bases between. CDR3 length: 13 amino acids. In germline, CDR1 is GTSNPN, CDR2 SVGIG (reference sequence).

This chain links TRBV18 with TRBJ2-7, with D possibly being TRBD1 (5 bases). V was trimmed by 3 bases and J by 6 bases, leaving 12 bases between them. Per germline, CDR1 KGHSH and CDR2 LQKENI. The CDR3 spans 13 residues. Here the CDR3 reads CASSPGRSLEQYF. The CDR3 DNA reads TGTGCCAGCTCACCGGGGCGGAGCCTCGAGCAGTACTTC.

The V call is TRBV2, the J call TRBJ2-3, with D perhaps matching TRBD1 (5 bases). V dropped 2 bases and J dropped 6 bases, with 9 bases sitting between them. The CDR3 contains 13 residues. Germline CDR1 reads SNHLY; CDR2 reads FYNNEI. The CDR3 DNA reads as TGTGCCAGCAGTGAACAGGGTATGGATACGCAGTATTTT. It encodes CASSEQGMDTQYF.

The genes are TRBV6-6 and TRBJ1-4, with D unresolved. V lost 6 bases to trimming and J lost 3 bases, with 17 bases between them. Germline V gives CDR1 MNHNY, CDR2 SVGAGI (reference sequence). This CDR3 contains 16 residues. The CDR3 is CASSQLLGLSNEKLFF. CDR3 sequence (DNA): TGTGCCAGCAGCCAACTTTTAGGCCTTTCTAATGAAAAACTGTTTTTT.

This chain links TRBV5-5 with TRBJ1-5; tentatively, D is TRBD1 (6 bases). CDR3 size: 14 residues. Trimming took 4 bases from V and 3 from J, leaving 11 bases between them. Looked up from germline, CDR1 is SGHKS and CDR2 is YYEKEE (reference sequence). CDR3 nucleotides: TGTGCCAGCAGCCGCGGGGGCTTCAATCAGCCCCAGCATTTT. Its protein is CASSRGGFNQPQHF.

The chain links TRBV5-1 to TRBJ1-2; tentatively, D is TRBD1 (5 bases). This CDR3 has 12 residues. Germline CDR1 reads SGHRS; CDR2 reads YFSETQ. Trimming pared 5 bases from V and 4 bases from J, leaving 9 bases between. Here the CDR3 DNA reads TGCGCCAGCAGGGGGCAAATCTATGGCTACACCTTC. It specifies CASRGQIYGYTF. Based on the CDR3 plus reference TRBV5-1 and TRBJ1-2, the full variable domain is KAGVTQTPRYLIKTRGQQVTLSCSPISGHRSVSWYQQTPGQGLQFLFEYFSETQRNKGNFPGRFSGRQFSNSRSEMNVSTLELGDSALYLCASRGQIYGYTFGSGTRLTVV.

The chain is built from TRBV5-4 and TRBJ1-1; 7 nucleotides line up with TRBD1. The germline CDR1 and CDR2 sequences are SGHNT and YYREEE (reference sequence). V lost 5 bases to trimming and J lost 0 bases; unmatched junction nucleotides: 7. This CDR3 region has 15 residues. CDR3 loop: CASSYYRGVNTEAFF. CDR3 DNA sequence: TGTGCCAGCAGTTATTACAGGGGAGTGAACACTGAAGCTTTCTTT.

The J gene is TRBJ1-3, the V gene TRBV25-1; D gene ambiguous. This CDR3 region has 14 residues. V shed 3 bases and J shed 4 bases, with 10 bases lying between them. Germline-derived CDR1 and CDR2 are MGHDK and SYGVNS. The CDR3 region has the DNA TGTGCCAGCAGTGACGGGTTATCGGGAAACACCATATATTTT. It translates to CASSDGLSGNTIYF.

This chain joins TRBV29-1 and TRBJ2-7, with TRBD1 matching over 11 bases. Germline values: CDR1 SQVTM, CDR2 ANQGSEA. The V gene end was trimmed by 6 bases and the J gene end by 4 bases; junction bases not matched to a gene: 14. The CDR3 spans 16 residues. CDR3 coding DNA: TGCAGCGTACGTGGGGGCACGGACAGGGGGCGGTACGAGCAGTACTTC. This codes for CSVRGGTDRGRYEQYF.

This sequence joins TRBV4-2 and TRBJ1-6, with D perhaps matching TRBD1 (5 bases). CDR3 length: 19 amino acids. The germline gives CDR1 LGHNA, CDR2 YNFKEQ. Trimming took 4 bases from V and 10 from J, leaving 29 bases between them. CDR3 in DNA: TGTGCCAGCAGCCCCTTTGCAGGGCGGGTCAGCGTGGTAAAGTCACCCCTCCACTTT. It yields the protein CASSPFAGRVSVVKSPLHF.

This chain joins TRBV9 and TRBJ1-1, with a possible D match to TRBD1 (5 bases). This CDR3 spans 14 amino acids. V was cut by 3 bases and J by 4 bases, with 13 bases left in between. Per the germline V gene, CDR1 is SGDLS and CDR2 is YYNGEE. Here the CDR3 DNA reads TGTGCCAGCAGCGCTCAAGGGGCGGGCACTGAAGCTTTCTTT. Its protein is CASSAQGAGTEAFF. The full variable domain, with the rest looked up from reference TRBV9 and TRBJ1-1, is DSGVTQTPKHLITATGQRVTLRCSPRSGDLSVYWYQQSLDQGLQFLIQYYNGEERAKGNILERFSAQQFPDLHSELNLSSLELGDSALYFCASSAQGAGTEAFFGQGTRLTVV.

This clone was counted once. The chain is built from TRBV4-3 and TRBJ1-1; D may be TRBD1 (6 bases). The CDR3 runs 16 residues. Germline-derived CDR1 and CDR2 are LGHNA and YSLEER. V was cut by 0 bases and J by 7 bases, with 18 bases left in between. The chain's CDR3 is CASSQEIRRGLIEAFF. Here the CDR3 DNA reads TGCGCCAGCAGCCAAGAAATCCGGAGGGGGTTGATTGAAGCTTTCTTT.

V gene TRBV5-5 combines with J gene TRBJ1-2; unclear D gene. Germline V gives CDR1 SGHKS, CDR2 YYEKEE (reference sequence). Deletions cut 4 bases from V and 4 bases from J, with 26 bases between. The CDR3 covers 18 residues. The CDR3 loop is CASSPSALFQLAGYGYTF. The CDR3 coding sequence is TGTGCCAGCAGCCCATCGGCCCTTTTCCAATTGGCTGGCTATGGCTACACCTTC.

V usage is TRBV6-2 or TRBV6-3 and J usage is TRBJ2-5, with D unclear. The CDR3 spans 12 residues. Germline assignment: CDR1 MNHEY and CDR2 SVGEGT. Trimming left V 5 bases short and J 5 bases short, with 9 bases between. The CDR3 DNA follows: TGTGCCAGCAGTACTTCTGGCGAGACCCAGTACTTC. Its translation is CASSTSGETQYF.

The CDR3 sequence is CAWRMGVSGSRAFRYEQYF. In nucleotides, the CDR3 is TGTGCCTGGCGGATGGGGGTTTCAGGCTCTAGGGCGTTCCGCTACGAGCAGTACTTC. V is TRBV30 and J is TRBJ2-7; perhaps D is TRBD1 or TRBD2 (5 bases each). CDR1 GTSNPN and CDR2 SVGIG come from the germline V gene (reference sequence). This CDR3 is built from 19 residues. Trimming shortened V by 5 bases and J by 3 bases, and 32 bases separated the two germline ends. The complete variable domain, with remaining parts taken from reference TRBV30 and TRBJ2-7, reads SQTIHQWPATLVQPVGSPLSLECTVEGTSNPNLYWYRQAAGRGLQLLFYSVGIGQISSEVPQNLSASRPQDRQFILSSKKLLLSDSGFYLCAWRMGVSGSRAFRYEQYFGPGTRLTVT.

This clone was observed a single time. This rearrangement joins TRBV7-8 to TRBJ2-1; TRBD1 is a possible D gene (5 bases). The germline V and J ends were trimmed by 6 bases and 5 bases, with 14 bases remaining between them. Germline V gene lookup returns CDR1 SGHVS and CDR2 FQNEAQ. The CDR3 is made up of 14 amino acids. The CDR3 is CASRKTETNNEQFF. In DNA form, the CDR3 reads TGTGCCAGCAGAAAGACAGAGACCAACAATGAGCAGTTCTTC.

The chain links TRBV12-3 or TRBV12-4 to TRBJ2-1; D possibly matches TRBD1 or TRBD2 (5 bases each). The CDR3 sequence is 12 residues long. Trimming took 3 bases from V and 12 from J, leaving 12 bases between them. The CDR3 DNA sequence: TGTGCCAGCAGTTTGTTGGGGGTGGGGCAGTTCTTC. Residues: CASSLLGVGQFF.

The V and J genes are TRBV12-3 or TRBV12-4 and TRBJ1-2; D ambiguous. V gave up 0 bases and J gave up 8 bases, with 4 bases separating them. The length of the CDR3 is 11 residues. CDR3 DNA: TGTGCCAGCAGTTTAGCGGTAGGCTACACCTTC. It is translated as CASSLAVGYTF.

CDR3 in amino acids: CASSQRALGGETQYF. CDR3 DNA sequence: TGCGCCAGCAGCCAAAGGGCATTGGGGGGGGAGACCCAGTACTTC. The chain couples TRBV4-3 to TRBJ2-5; 7 positions agree with TRBD2. CDR3 length: 15 amino acids. Germline values: CDR1 LGHNA, CDR2 YSLEER. V lost 2 bases to trimming and J lost 5 bases; unmatched junction nucleotides: 8.

The chain joins TRBV6-5 to TRBJ1-1; TRBD1 matches 7 bases. The CDR3 consists of 15 residues. Germline V gene data show CDR1 as MNHEY and CDR2 as SVGAGI. Losses at the gene ends were 4 bases for V and 7 bases for J; bases not matched to a gene: 12. In DNA, the CDR3 is TGTGCCAGCAGTTTCCGGACAGAGGGGGCCCATGAAGCTTTCTTT. Translated: CASSFRTEGAHEAFF.

The V call is TRBV19, the J call TRBJ1-2; D gene ambiguous. From germline, CDR1 is LNHDA and CDR2 SQIVND (reference sequence). CDR3 length equals 14 residues. V lost 6 bases and J lost 0, with 11 bases in between. The CDR3 here is CASSPDPTNYGYTF. CDR3 DNA: TGTGCCAGTAGCCCTGACCCGACTAACTATGGCTACACCTTC.

This clone was found once. This chain connects TRBV4-3 to TRBJ1-2, with a weak D call TRBD1 (5 bases). Trimming pared 0 bases from V and 5 bases from J, leaving 10 bases between. Germline lookup yields CDR1 LGHNA and CDR2 YSLEER. The CDR3 loop spans 14 amino acids. Here the CDR3 reads CASSQDQGVYGYTF. The CDR3 DNA reads TGCGCCAGCAGCCAAGATCAAGGGGTGTATGGCTACACCTTC.

This chain uses TRBV7-9 with TRBJ1-1; D is perhaps TRBD1 (5 bases). This CDR3 has 15 amino acids. V gave up 1 base and J gave up 5 bases, with 14 bases separating them. CDR1 is SEHNR, CDR2 FQNEAQ, per germline (reference sequence). CDR3 amino acids: CASSLVAGMRTEAFF. In DNA form, the CDR3 reads TGTGCCAGCAGCTTAGTGGCAGGGATGAGGACTGAAGCTTTCTTT.

The chain links TRBV5-8 to TRBJ2-7; D might be TRBD1 (6 bases). CDR1 SGHTS and CDR2 YDEGEE come from the germline V gene. The CDR3 is 15 amino acids. V shed 4 bases and J shed 3 bases, with 17 bases lying between them. For the CDR3, the DNA is TGTGCCAGCAGCAGTTTTCGCAGGGGTAGCTACGAGCAGTACTTC. It translates to CASSSFRRGSYEQYF. The full variable domain, completed using reference TRBV5-8 and TRBJ2-7, is EAGVTQSPTHLIKTRGQQATLRCSPISGHTSVYWYQQALGLGLQFLLWYDEGEERNRGNFPPRFSGRQFPNYSSELNVNALELEDSALYLCASSSFRRGSYEQYFGPGTRLTVT.